Detailed here is one TCR beta chain. Its antigen is undetermined. After autologous stem cell transplantation all patients relapsed, and prior brentuximab vedotin exposure differed between cohorts. When best responses were assessed, they were complete response, partial response or progressive disease. This entry belongs to a study of PD-1 blockade in classical Hodgkin lymphoma. Study-level results: The study found complete responders had baseline diversity similar to newly diagnosed patients. Unlike CD8+ TCR diversity, which did not rise significantly by C4D1, CD4+ TCR diversity did.

The V end was cut by 5 bases, the J end by 5 bases, with 16 bases between. Germline V gene sequence: CDR1 SGHVS, CDR2 FNYEAQ. The CDR3 is 14 amino acids. Clones were sequenced by immunoSEQ multiplex PCR, and TCRdb holds only the in-frame ones, with some missing. The table has some 21,000 clones, about 82% seen once. The J gene is TRBJ2-7, the V gene TRBV7-6, with D possibly called TRBD1 or TRBD2 (5 bases each). This sample comprised peripheral blood mononuclear cells (PBMCs), obtained before the second cycle of nivolumab. The sequence was collected from a human donor with classical Hodgkin lymphoma. CDR3 coding DNA: TGTGCCAGCAGCAACACGGGACCAAGGGACGAGCAGTACTTC. Encoded protein: CASSNTGPRDEQYF. Combining the CDR3 with reference TRBV7-6 and TRBJ2-7 gives the whole variable domain GAGVSQSPRYKVTKRGQDVALRCDPISGHVSLYWYRQALGQGPEFLTYFNYEAQQDKSGLPNDRFSAERPEGSISTLTIQRTEQRDSAMYRCASSNTGPRDEQYFGPGTRLTVT.